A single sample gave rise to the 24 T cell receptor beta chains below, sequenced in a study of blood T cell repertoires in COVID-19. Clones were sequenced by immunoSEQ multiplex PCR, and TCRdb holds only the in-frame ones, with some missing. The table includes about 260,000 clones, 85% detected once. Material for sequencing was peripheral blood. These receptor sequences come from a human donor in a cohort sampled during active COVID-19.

Written as DNA, the CDR3 is TGTGCTTGCCACAGGGTGGCTGAAGCTTTCTTT. Encoded protein: CACHRVAEAFF. V and J are TRBV30 and TRBJ1-1, with D perhaps TRBD1 (6 bases). Germline CDR1 is GTSNPN and CDR2 is SVGIG (reference sequence). The CDR3 is 11 amino acids.

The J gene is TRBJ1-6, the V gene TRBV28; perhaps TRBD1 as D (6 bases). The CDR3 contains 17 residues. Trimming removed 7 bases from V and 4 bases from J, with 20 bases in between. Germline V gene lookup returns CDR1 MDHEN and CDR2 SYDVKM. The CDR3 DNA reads TGTGCCAGCAATACCAACTCCCAGGGGCATTATAATTCACCCCTCCACTTT. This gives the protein CASNTNSQGHYNSPLHF.

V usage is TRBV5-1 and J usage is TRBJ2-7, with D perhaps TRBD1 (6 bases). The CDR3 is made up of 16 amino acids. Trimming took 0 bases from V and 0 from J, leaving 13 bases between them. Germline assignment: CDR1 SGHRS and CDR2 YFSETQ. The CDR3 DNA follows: TGCGCCAGCAGCTTGGCACCAGGGGCTGGCTCCTACGAGCAGTACTTC. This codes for CASSLAPGAGSYEQYF.

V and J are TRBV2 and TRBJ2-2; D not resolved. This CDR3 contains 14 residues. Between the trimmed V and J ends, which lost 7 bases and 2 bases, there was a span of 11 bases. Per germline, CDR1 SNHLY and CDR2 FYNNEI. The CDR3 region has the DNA TGTGCCAGCACTAAGGAGTTAAACACCGGGGAGCTGTTTTTT. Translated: CASTKELNTGELFF.

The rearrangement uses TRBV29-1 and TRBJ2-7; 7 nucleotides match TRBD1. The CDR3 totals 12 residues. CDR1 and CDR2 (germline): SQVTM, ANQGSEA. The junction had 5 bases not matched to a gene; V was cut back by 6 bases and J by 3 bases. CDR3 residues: CSVQGWNYEQYF. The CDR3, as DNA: TGCAGCGTACAGGGGTGGAACTACGAGCAGTACTTC.

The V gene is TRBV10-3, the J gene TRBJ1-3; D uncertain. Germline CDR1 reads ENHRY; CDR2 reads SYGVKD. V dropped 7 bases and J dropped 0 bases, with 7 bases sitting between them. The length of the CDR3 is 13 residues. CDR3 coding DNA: TGTGCCATCACCCAGGCCTCTGGAAACACCATATATTTT. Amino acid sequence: CAITQASGNTIYF.

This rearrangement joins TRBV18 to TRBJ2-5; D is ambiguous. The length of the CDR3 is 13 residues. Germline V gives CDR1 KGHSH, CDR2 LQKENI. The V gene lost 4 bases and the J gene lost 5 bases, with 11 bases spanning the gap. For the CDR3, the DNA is TGTGCCAGCTCACAGTTTGACGGGGAGACCCAGTACTTC. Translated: CASSQFDGETQYF.

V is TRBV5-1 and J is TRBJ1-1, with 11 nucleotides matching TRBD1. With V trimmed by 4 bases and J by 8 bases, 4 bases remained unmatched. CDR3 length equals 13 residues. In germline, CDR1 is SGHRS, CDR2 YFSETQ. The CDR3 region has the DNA TGCGCCAGCAGCCCGGACAGGGGGCGAGAAGCTTTCTTT. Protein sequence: CASSPDRGREAFF.

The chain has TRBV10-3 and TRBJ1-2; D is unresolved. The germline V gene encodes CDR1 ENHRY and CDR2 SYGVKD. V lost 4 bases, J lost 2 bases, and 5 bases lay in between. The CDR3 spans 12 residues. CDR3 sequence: CAISGENYGYTF. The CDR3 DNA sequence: TGTGCCATCAGTGGGGAGAACTATGGCTACACCTTC.

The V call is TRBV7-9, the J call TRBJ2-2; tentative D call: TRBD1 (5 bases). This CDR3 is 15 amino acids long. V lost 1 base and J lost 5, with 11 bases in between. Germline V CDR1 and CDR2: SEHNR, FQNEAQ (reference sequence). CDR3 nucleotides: TGTGCCAGCAGCTTAGTTACAGGAATGACCGGGGAGCTGTTTTTT. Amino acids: CASSLVTGMTGELFF. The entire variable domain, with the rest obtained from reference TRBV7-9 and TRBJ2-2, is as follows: DTGVSQNPRHKITKRGQNVTFRCDPISEHNRLYWYRQTLGQGPEFLTYFQNEAQLEKSRLLSDRFSAERPKGSFSTLEIQRTEQGDSAMYLCASSLVTGMTGELFFGEGSRLTVL.

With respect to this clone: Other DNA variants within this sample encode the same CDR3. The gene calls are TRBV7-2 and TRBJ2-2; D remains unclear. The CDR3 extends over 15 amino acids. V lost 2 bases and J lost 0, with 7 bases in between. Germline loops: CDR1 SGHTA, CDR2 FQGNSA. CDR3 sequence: CASSLTVPNTGELFF. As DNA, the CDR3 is TGTGCCAGCAGCTTAACGGTTCCGAACACCGGGGAGCTGTTTTTT.

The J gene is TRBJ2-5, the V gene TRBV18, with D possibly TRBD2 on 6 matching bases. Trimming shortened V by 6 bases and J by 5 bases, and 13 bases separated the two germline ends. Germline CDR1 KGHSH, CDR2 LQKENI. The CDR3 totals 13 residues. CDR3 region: CASSGGVGETQYF. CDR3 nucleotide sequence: TGTGCCAGCTCCGGCGGGGTCGGGGAGACCCAGTACTTC.

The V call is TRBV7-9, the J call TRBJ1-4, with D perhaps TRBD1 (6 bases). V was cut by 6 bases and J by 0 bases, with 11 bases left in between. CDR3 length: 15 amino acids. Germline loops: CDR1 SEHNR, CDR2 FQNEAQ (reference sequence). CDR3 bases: TGTGCCAGCAGAACAGGGTTAACAACTAATGAAAAACTGTTTTTT. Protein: CASRTGLTTNEKLFF.

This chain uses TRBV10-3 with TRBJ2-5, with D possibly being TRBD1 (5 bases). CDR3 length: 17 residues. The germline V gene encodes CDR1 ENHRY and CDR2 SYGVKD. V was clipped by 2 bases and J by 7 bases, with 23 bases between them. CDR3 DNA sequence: TGTGCCATCAGTGAGAACAGCCGGACAAGGCCTTACGGGACCCAGTACTTC. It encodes CAISENSRTRPYGTQYF.

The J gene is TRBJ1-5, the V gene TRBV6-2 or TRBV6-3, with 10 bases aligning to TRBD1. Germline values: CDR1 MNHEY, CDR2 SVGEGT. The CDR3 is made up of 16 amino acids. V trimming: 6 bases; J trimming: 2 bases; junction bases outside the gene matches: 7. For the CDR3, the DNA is TGTGCCAGCAGCCCTCAAGGACAGGGGGGCAATCAGCCCCAGCATTTT. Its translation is CASSPQGQGGNQPQHF.

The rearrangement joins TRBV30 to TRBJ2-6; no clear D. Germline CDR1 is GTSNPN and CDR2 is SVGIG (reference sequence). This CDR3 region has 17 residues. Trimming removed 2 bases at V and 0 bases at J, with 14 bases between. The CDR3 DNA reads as TGTGCCTGGAGTACAGAAGTCAACGGCTCTGGGGCCAACGTCCTGACTTTC. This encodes CAWSTEVNGSGANVLTF.

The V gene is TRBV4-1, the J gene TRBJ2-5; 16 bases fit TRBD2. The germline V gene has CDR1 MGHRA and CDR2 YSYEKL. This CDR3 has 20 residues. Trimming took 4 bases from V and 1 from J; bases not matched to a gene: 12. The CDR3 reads CASSRNGGLAGGSLQETQYF. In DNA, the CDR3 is TGCGCCAGCAGCCGTAATGGGGGACTAGCGGGAGGGTCACTCCAAGAGACCCAGTACTTC.

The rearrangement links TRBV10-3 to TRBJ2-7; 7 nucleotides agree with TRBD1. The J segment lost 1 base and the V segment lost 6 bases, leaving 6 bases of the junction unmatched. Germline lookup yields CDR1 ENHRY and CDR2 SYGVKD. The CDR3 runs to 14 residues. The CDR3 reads CAISSRDSSYEQYF. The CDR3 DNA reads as TGTGCCATCAGCTCCCGGGACAGTTCCTACGAGCAGTACTTC.

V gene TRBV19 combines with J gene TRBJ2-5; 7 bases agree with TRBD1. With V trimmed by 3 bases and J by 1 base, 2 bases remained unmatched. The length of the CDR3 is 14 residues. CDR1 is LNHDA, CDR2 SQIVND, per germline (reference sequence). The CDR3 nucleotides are TGTGCCAGTAGTATCACAGGGGCCCAAGAGACCCAGTACTTC. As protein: CASSITGAQETQYF.

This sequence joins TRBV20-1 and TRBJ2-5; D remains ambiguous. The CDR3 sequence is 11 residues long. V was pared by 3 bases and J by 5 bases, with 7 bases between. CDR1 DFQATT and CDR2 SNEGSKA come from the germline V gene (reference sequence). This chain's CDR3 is CSASVEETQYF. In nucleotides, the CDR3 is TGCAGTGCTAGCGTCGAGGAGACCCAGTACTTC.

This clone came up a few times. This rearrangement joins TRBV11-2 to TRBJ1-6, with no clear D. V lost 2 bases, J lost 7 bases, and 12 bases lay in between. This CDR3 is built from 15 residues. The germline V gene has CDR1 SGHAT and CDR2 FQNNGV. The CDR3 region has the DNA TGTGCCAGCAGCTTAACGGAGGAGGGAAATTCACCCCTCCACTTT. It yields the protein CASSLTEEGNSPLHF. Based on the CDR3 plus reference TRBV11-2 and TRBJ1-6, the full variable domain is EAGVAQSPRYKIIEKRQSVAFWCNPISGHATLYWYQQILGQGPKLLIQFQNNGVVDDSQLPKDRFSAERLKGVDSTLKIQPAKLEDSAVYLCASSLTEEGNSPLHFGNGTRLTVT.

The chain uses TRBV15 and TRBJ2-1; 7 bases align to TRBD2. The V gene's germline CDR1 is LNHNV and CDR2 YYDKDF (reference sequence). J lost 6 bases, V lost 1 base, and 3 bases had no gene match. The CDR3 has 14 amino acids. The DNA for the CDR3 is TGTGCCACCAGCAGAGGTTCTAGCGGCAATGAGCAGTTCTTC. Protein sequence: CATSRGSSGNEQFF. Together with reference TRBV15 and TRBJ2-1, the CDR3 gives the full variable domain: DAMVIQNPRYQVTQFGKPVTLSCSQTLNHNVMYWYQQKSSQAPKLLFHYYDKDFNNEADTPDNFQSRRPNTSFCFLDIRSPGLGDTAMYLCATSRGSSGNEQFFGPGTRLTVL.

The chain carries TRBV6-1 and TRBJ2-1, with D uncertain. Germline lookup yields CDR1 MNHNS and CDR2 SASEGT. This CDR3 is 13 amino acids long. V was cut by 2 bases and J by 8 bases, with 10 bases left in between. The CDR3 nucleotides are TGTGCCAGCAGTGAATCTCGGGTGGATGAGCAGTTCTTC. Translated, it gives CASSESRVDEQFF.

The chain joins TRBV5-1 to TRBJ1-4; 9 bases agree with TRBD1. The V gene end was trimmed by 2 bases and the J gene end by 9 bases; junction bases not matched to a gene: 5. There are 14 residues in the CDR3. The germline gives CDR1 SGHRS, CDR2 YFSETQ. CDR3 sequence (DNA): TGCGCCAGCAGCTTAAGGACAGGGGTGCAAAAACTGTTTTTT. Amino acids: CASSLRTGVQKLFF.